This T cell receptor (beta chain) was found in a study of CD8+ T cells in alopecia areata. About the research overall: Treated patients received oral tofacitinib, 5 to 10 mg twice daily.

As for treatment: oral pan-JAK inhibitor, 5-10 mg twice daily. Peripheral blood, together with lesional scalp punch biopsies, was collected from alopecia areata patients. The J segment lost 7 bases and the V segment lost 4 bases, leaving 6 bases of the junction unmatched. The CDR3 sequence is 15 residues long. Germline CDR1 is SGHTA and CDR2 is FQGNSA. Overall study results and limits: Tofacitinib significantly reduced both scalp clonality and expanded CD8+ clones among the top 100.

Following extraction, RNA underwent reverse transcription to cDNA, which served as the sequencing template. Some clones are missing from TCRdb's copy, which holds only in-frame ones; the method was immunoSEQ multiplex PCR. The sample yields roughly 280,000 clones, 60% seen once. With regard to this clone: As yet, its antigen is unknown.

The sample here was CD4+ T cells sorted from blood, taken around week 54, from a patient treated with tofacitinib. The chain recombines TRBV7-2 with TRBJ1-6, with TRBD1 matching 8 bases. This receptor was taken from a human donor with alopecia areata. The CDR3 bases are TGTGCCAGCAGCTCCCGGACAGGGCGAAATTCACCCCTCCACTTT. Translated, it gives CASSSRTGRNSPLHF.